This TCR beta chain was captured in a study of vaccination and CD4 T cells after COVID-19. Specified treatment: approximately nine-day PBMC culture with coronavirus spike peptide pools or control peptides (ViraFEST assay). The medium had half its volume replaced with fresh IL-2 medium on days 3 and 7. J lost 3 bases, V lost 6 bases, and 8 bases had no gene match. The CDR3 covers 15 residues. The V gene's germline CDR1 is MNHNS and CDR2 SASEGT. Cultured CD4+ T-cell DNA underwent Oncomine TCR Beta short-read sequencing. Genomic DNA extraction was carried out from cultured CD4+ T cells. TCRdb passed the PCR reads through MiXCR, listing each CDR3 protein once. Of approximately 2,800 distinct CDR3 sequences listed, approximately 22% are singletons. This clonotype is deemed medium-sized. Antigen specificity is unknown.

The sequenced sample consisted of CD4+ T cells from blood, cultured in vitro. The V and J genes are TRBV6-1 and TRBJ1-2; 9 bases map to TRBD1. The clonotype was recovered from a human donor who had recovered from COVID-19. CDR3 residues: CASRPPGQGHYGYTF. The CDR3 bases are TGTGCCAGCAGACCTCCGGGACAGGGTCACTATGGCTACACCTTC.